Described below is a single T cell receptor (beta chain) sequence and its context. Its matching antigen is unknown. One entry per CDR3 protein results from TCRdb running MiXCR on the 5' RACE reads. The table lists 300,000 to 400,000 distinct CDR3 sequences, 7% to 10% of them singletons, with approximately 18% in the top ten. The sample originates from a study of T cells after yellow fever vaccination. Study results and limitations: A large majority of primary-vaccination clones showed up again after the booster (approximately 96% CD4, roughly 88% CD8). Weaker overall, the secondary response nonetheless peaked faster (day 5 versus 15). Abundant bulk-derived clonotypes could contaminate FACS-sorted repertoires.

Germline V gives CDR1 ENHRY, CDR2 SYGVKD. The V segment lost 11 bases and the J segment 4 bases; nucleotides outside the gene matches: 10. This CDR3 has 14 amino acids. The V call is TRBV10-3, the J call TRBJ1-1; TRBD1 matches at 10 bases. The sequences come from PBMCs, collected approximately 47 days after the first yellow fever vaccination. The TCR was taken from a man between 18 and 29 years old who received the YFV17D yellow fever vaccine. DNA of the CDR3: TGTGCCGTCGGGACAGGGGTGACGGGCACTGAAGCTTTCTTT. The encoded protein is CAVGTGVTGTEAFF.